Shown below are 14 T cell receptor beta chains from a single sample sequenced in a study of glioma-infiltrating T cells after dendritic cell vaccination. Time point indicated: after dendritic cell vaccination, including at tumor progression/relapse. This table comes from immunoSEQ multiplex PCR, and its TCRdb copy is limited to in-frame clones, with some not included. The table has around 100,000 clones, around four fifths seen once. Sequencing was performed on blood, taken after dendritic cell vaccination. The receptor set was obtained from a human donor with glioblastoma.

The chain joins TRBV6-6 to TRBJ2-5; D remains unclear. Germline CDR1 reads MNHNY; CDR2 reads SVGAGI (reference sequence). The CDR3 runs to 14 residues. The V gene lost 0 bases and the J gene lost 1 base, with 6 bases spanning the gap. The CDR3 loop is CASSYSGSQETQYF. CDR3 DNA sequence: TGTGCCAGCAGTTACTCGGGCAGCCAAGAGACCCAGTACTTC.

The chain is built from TRBV19 and TRBJ1-5; D ambiguous. This CDR3 has 17 amino acids. Germline-derived CDR1 and CDR2 are LNHDA and SQIVND (reference sequence). V dropped 3 bases and J dropped 6 bases, with 21 bases sitting between them. Written as DNA, the CDR3 is TGTGCCAGTAGTATTCTCGTTGTCTCAGATATCAGTCAGCCCCAGCATTTT. It yields the protein CASSILVVSDISQPQHF.

V usage is TRBV5-5 and J usage is TRBJ2-7; the match to TRBD1 covers 8 bases. The CDR3 is 14 amino acids. With 3 bases clipped from V and 2 bases from J, the junction kept 4 bases outside the gene matches. Germline-derived CDR1 and CDR2 are SGHKS and YYEKEE (reference sequence). CDR3 in amino acids: CASSSGTGPYEQYF. The CDR3 DNA reads as TGTGCCAGCAGCTCGGGGACAGGACCCTACGAGCAGTACTTC.

CDR3 nucleotide sequence: TGTGCCAGTAGTATAGGGACAGCGTTGACCCACACTGAAGCTTTCTTT. This gives the protein CASSIGTALTHTEAFF. V and J are TRBV19 and TRBJ1-1; a possible D gene is TRBD1 (6 bases). V lost 1 base and J 3 bases, leaving 15 bases between the germline ends. The germline gives CDR1 LNHDA, CDR2 SQIVND (reference sequence). CDR3 size: 16 residues.

This clone turned up a few times. J is TRBJ2-1 and V is TRBV4-3, with a weak D call TRBD2 (5 bases). Germline lookup yields CDR1 LGHNA and CDR2 YSLEER. V dropped 4 bases and J dropped 0 bases, with 25 bases sitting between them. The CDR3 has 20 residues. CDR3: CASSRTTVGPTTSSYNEQFF. CDR3 bases: TGCGCCAGCAGCCGGACGACCGTGGGCCCCACTACTAGCTCCTACAATGAGCAGTTCTTC.

The chain joins TRBV28 to TRBJ1-1; D might be TRBD1 (5 bases). The CDR3 contains 13 residues. The V gene's germline CDR1 is MDHEN and CDR2 SYDVKM. V was trimmed by 2 bases and J by 1 base, leaving 5 bases between them. The CDR3 region is CASSLQGNTEAFF. The CDR3 bases are TGTGCCAGCAGTTTACAGGGGAACACTGAAGCTTTCTTT. Full variable domain (rest looked up from reference TRBV28 and TRBJ1-1): DVKVTQSSRYLVKRTGEKVFLECVQDMDHENMFWYRQDPGLGLRLIYFSYDVKMKEKGDIPEGYSVSREKKERFSLILESASTNQTSMYLCASSLQGNTEAFFGQGTRLTVV.

With regard to this clone: At one end the junction does not follow the germline gene, possibly because of a read error. The chain carries TRBV7-2 and TRBJ2-1, with 12 bases matching TRBD2. The CDR3 runs to 15 residues. The V gene's germline CDR1 is SGHTA and CDR2 FQGNSA. Written as DNA, the CDR3 is TGTGCCAGCAGCCTAGCGGGGGGGACCTACAATGAGCAGTTCTTC. It yields the protein CASSLAGGTYNEQFF.

The sample holds a few counts of this clone. An end of the junction does not agree with germline; a read error may underlie this. The rearrangement links TRBV2 to TRBJ2-7, with unresolved D. CDR1 and CDR2 (germline): SNHLY, FYNNEI. The CDR3 loop spans 12 amino acids. The CDR3 DNA reads as TGTGCCAGCAGTGAAGCGCCTCCTATAAGTAACTTC. It encodes CASSEAPPISNF. The complete variable domain, with remaining parts taken from reference TRBV2 and TRBJ2-7, reads EPEVTQTPSHQVTQMGQEVILRCVPISNHLYFYWYRQILGQKVEFLVSFYNNEISEKSEIFDDQFSVERPDGSNFTLKIRSTKLEDSAMYFCASSEAPPISNFGPGTRLTVT.

The CDR3, as DNA: TGTGCCAGCAGCGGTGGGGGGGGCTCCTACAATGAGCAGTTCTTC. As protein: CASSGGGGSYNEQFF. V usage is TRBV5-4 and J usage is TRBJ2-1; the match to TRBD2 covers 7 bases. The germline V gene encodes CDR1 SGHNT and CDR2 YYREEE (reference sequence). There are 15 residues in the CDR3. J was trimmed by 0 bases and V by 4 bases; bases with no gene match: 4.

This clone came up a few times. This chain's CDR3 is CASSDSNEKLFF. CDR3 nucleotide sequence: TGCGCCAGCAGTGACAGTAATGAAAAACTGTTTTTT. The J gene is TRBJ1-4, the V gene TRBV5-1; a weak D match, TRBD1 (5 bases). Germline lookup yields CDR1 SGHRS and CDR2 YFSETQ. The CDR3 sequence is 12 residues long. V was clipped by 5 bases and J by 4 bases, with 6 bases between them.

J is TRBJ1-6 and V is TRBV18, with TRBD1 matching over 8 bases. V shed 4 bases and J 10 bases; nucleotides not matched to a gene: 9. This CDR3 has 15 amino acids. CDR1 and CDR2 from the germline V gene are KGHSH and LQKENI. The CDR3 loop is CASSQGQEARSPLHF. CDR3 coding DNA: TGTGCCAGCTCACAGGGACAGGAGGCCCGATCACCCCTCCACTTT.

The chain carries TRBV30 and TRBJ2-1; D gene unclear. The germline gives CDR1 GTSNPN, CDR2 SVGIG (reference sequence). The CDR3 totals 14 residues. The V end lost 4 bases, the J end lost 5 bases, and 15 bases lay between the germline ends. The CDR3 DNA reads as TGTGCCTGGAATTTGCGGATTTTAGACAATGAGCAGTTCTTC. Amino acids: CAWNLRILDNEQFF.

The chain uses TRBV5-6 and TRBJ1-1, with D unclear. The CDR3 is 13 residues long. V shed 4 bases and J shed 5 bases, with 12 bases lying between them. Germline loops: CDR1 SGHDT, CDR2 YYEEEE. The CDR3 sequence: CASSEGLWTEAFF. Written as DNA, the CDR3 is TGTGCCAGCAGCGAGGGTCTCTGGACTGAAGCTTTCTTT.

The V and J genes are TRBV12-5 and TRBJ2-7; D might be TRBD2 (7 bases). The V gene's germline CDR1 is LGHNT and CDR2 FRNRAP. Trimming took 5 bases from V and 7 from J, leaving 21 bases between them. The CDR3 is 15 amino acids. The CDR3 loop is CASGLFRDYQGEQYF. Written as DNA, the CDR3 is TGTGCTAGTGGTCTATTCCGGGACTACCAGGGGGAGCAGTACTTC.